Listed below are T cell receptor beta chains from one sample, sequenced in a study of blood T cell repertoires in COVID-19. The repertoire was sequenced with immunoSEQ multiplex PCR; TCRdb's copy has only in-frame clones and lacks some. The sample has about 110,000 clones, approximately 80% seen once; the top ten hold about 6.6%. Specimen: peripheral blood. Source of these receptors: a woman aged 45-60 years with acute or convalescent COVID-19. The CDR3 runs from the conserved cysteine through the conserved F or W. Each record gives: D gene, V gene, J gene, clone size, CDR3 protein, CDR3 DNA. A D gene is named only where the DNA matches it firmly. The size entry is marked missing in some rows and otherwise reads once, few, many or a size class.

D gene: TRBD1; V gene: TRBV28; J gene: TRBJ1-2; clone size: NA; CDR3 protein: CASSPHAGGQGGF; CDR3 DNA: TGTGCCAGCAGCCCCCACGCGGGGGGACAGGGAGGCTTC
D gene: TRBD2; V gene: TRBV9; J gene: TRBJ2-3; clone size: NA; CDR3 protein: CASSVSGGADTQYF; CDR3 DNA: TGTGCCAGCAGCGTTAGCGGGGGGGCAGATACGCAGTATTTT
D gene: TRBD1; V gene: TRBV5-1; J gene: TRBJ2-7; clone size: NA; CDR3 protein: CASSLMTGAGAYEQYF; CDR3 DNA: TGCGCCAGCAGCCTGATGACAGGGGCCGGGGCCTACGAGCAGTACTTC
D gene: TRBD1; V gene: TRBV5-8; J gene: TRBJ1-5; clone size: NA; CDR3 protein: CASSPEFGQGNQPQHF; CDR3 DNA: TGTGCCAGCAGCCCAGAATTCGGACAGGGTAATCAGCCCCAGCATTTT
D gene: TRBD1; V gene: TRBV2; J gene: TRBJ1-6; clone size: NA; CDR3 protein: CASSAGTAQVSPLHF; CDR3 DNA: TGTGCCAGCAGTGCCGGGACAGCCCAGGTGTCACCCCTCCACTTT
D gene: TRBD1; V gene: TRBV5-1; J gene: TRBJ1-1; clone size: NA; CDR3 protein: CASSLAPGQPNTEAFF; CDR3 DNA: TGCGCCAGCAGCTTGGCCCCGGGACAGCCGAACACTGAAGCTTTCTTT
D gene: TRBD2; V gene: TRBV5-4; J gene: TRBJ2-5; clone size: NA; CDR3 protein: CASSFRTSGGAWETQYF; CDR3 DNA: TGTGCCAGCAGCTTCCGGACTAGCGGGGGGGCCTGGGAGACCCAGTACTTC
D gene: NA; V gene: TRBV2; J gene: TRBJ2-5; clone size: many; CDR3 protein: CASQGVETQYF; CDR3 DNA: TGTGCCTCCCAAGGGGTGGAGACCCAGTACTTC
D gene: NA; V gene: TRBV2; J gene: TRBJ1-6; clone size: NA; CDR3 protein: CASSARGLNSPLHF; CDR3 DNA: TGTGCCAGCAGTGCTAGGGGCCTAAATTCACCCCTCCACTTT
D gene: NA; V gene: TRBV5-1; J gene: TRBJ1-1; clone size: NA; CDR3 protein: CASSLVMNTEAFF; CDR3 DNA: TGCGCCAGCAGCTTGGTCATGAACACTGAAGCTTTCTTT
D gene: TRBD1; V gene: TRBV3-1/TRBV3-2; J gene: TRBJ1-2; clone size: NA; CDR3 protein: CASSQGTGTGVYGYTF; CDR3 DNA: TGTGCCAGCAGCCAAGGGACCGGGACAGGGGTTTATGGCTACACCTTC
D gene: NA; V gene: TRBV6-5; J gene: TRBJ1-1; clone size: NA; CDR3 protein: CASKQGILTEAFF; CDR3 DNA: TGTGCCAGCAAGCAGGGTATCCTCACTGAAGCTTTCTTT
D gene: TRBD1; V gene: TRBV28; J gene: TRBJ1-4; clone size: many; CDR3 protein: CASTGTGGEKLFF; CDR3 DNA: TGTGCCAGCACGGGGACAGGGGGAGAAAAACTGTTTTTT
D gene: NA; V gene: TRBV15; J gene: TRBJ2-3; clone size: NA; CDR3 protein: CATSRDRAGADTQYF; CDR3 DNA: TGTGCCACCAGCAGAGATCGGGCAGGGGCAGATACGCAGTATTTT
D gene: TRBD2; V gene: TRBV5-1; J gene: TRBJ2-5; clone size: NA; CDR3 protein: CASSLEGGGAGETQYF; CDR3 DNA: TGCGCCAGCAGCTTGGAGGGCGGGGGGGCCGGAGAGACCCAGTACTTC
D gene: NA; V gene: TRBV6-5; J gene: TRBJ1-1; clone size: NA; CDR3 protein: CASRHLNTEAFF; CDR3 DNA: TGTGCCAGCAGGCACTTGAACACTGAAGCTTTCTTT
D gene: NA; V gene: TRBV28; J gene: TRBJ1-2; clone size: once; CDR3 protein: CASSLLSYSLSSYGYTF; CDR3 DNA: TGTGCCAGCAGTTTACTGTCTTATAGTCTCTCCTCGTATGGCTACACCTTC
D gene: NA; V gene: TRBV27; J gene: TRBJ1-5; clone size: NA; CDR3 protein: CASSRGSSGNQPQHF; CDR3 DNA: TGTGCCAGCAGTAGGGGATCGTCGGGCAATCAGCCCCAGCATTTT
D gene: NA; V gene: TRBV6-6; J gene: TRBJ1-5; clone size: NA; CDR3 protein: CASSSGQGRSNQPQHF; CDR3 DNA: TGTGCCAGCAGTTCCGGCCAGGGGCGCAGCAATCAGCCCCAGCATTTT
D gene: TRBD1; V gene: TRBV18; J gene: TRBJ1-2; clone size: NA; CDR3 protein: CASSPFDRVDGYTF; CDR3 DNA: TGTGCCAGCTCACCCTTTGACAGGGTAGATGGCTACACCTTC
D gene: TRBD2; V gene: TRBV11-2; J gene: TRBJ2-5; clone size: NA; CDR3 protein: CASSPPGLAAVQETQYF; CDR3 DNA: TGTGCCAGCAGCCCCCCGGGACTAGCGGCGGTCCAAGAGACCCAGTACTTC
D gene: NA; V gene: TRBV20-1; J gene: TRBJ2-7; clone size: NA; CDR3 protein: CSASEAHEQYF; CDR3 DNA: TGCAGTGCTAGTGAGGCCCACGAGCAGTACTTC
D gene: NA; V gene: TRBV20-1; J gene: TRBJ2-6; clone size: NA; CDR3 protein: CSASPPGVGANVLTF; CDR3 DNA: TGCAGTGCTAGTCCCCCGGGTGTTGGGGCCAACGTCCTGACTTTC
D gene: TRBD2; V gene: TRBV3-1/TRBV3-2; J gene: TRBJ2-1; clone size: NA; CDR3 protein: CASSQRGGHEQFF; CDR3 DNA: TGTGCCAGCAGCCAGCGGGGGGGCCATGAGCAGTTCTTC
D gene: TRBD1; V gene: TRBV19; J gene: TRBJ1-4; clone size: NA; CDR3 protein: CASSPGGTNEKLFF; CDR3 DNA: TGTGCCAGTAGTCCAGGGGGGACTAATGAAAAACTGTTTTTT
D gene: TRBD2; V gene: TRBV7-7; J gene: TRBJ2-1; clone size: NA; CDR3 protein: CAGLAGARHNEQFF; CDR3 DNA: TGTGCTGGACTAGCGGGGGCCAGACACAATGAGCAGTTCTTC
D gene: TRBD1; V gene: TRBV5-6; J gene: TRBJ1-4; clone size: NA; CDR3 protein: CASSLGQGNEKLFF; CDR3 DNA: TGTGCCAGCAGCCTCGGACAGGGTAATGAAAAACTGTTTTTT
D gene: NA; V gene: TRBV2; J gene: TRBJ2-7; clone size: NA; CDR3 protein: CASSEGGLHGYEQYF; CDR3 DNA: TGTGCCAGCAGTGAAGGGGGACTGCACGGATACGAGCAGTACTTC
D gene: TRBD1; V gene: TRBV6-5; J gene: TRBJ1-2; clone size: NA; CDR3 protein: CASRNTQGARGYTF; CDR3 DNA: TGTGCCAGCAGAAACACGCAGGGGGCGCGTGGCTACACCTTC
D gene: NA; V gene: TRBV6-6; J gene: TRBJ1-1; clone size: NA; CDR3 protein: CASSRRVRGGRAEAFF; CDR3 DNA: TGTGCCAGCAGTCGAAGGGTTCGTGGGGGGAGAGCTGAAGCTTTCTTT
D gene: TRBD1; V gene: TRBV4-1; J gene: TRBJ1-2; clone size: NA; CDR3 protein: CASHKTGTGNRAGYGYTF; CDR3 DNA: TGCGCCAGCCATAAAACCGGGACAGGGAATCGCGCGGGCTATGGCTACACCTTC
D gene: NA; V gene: TRBV5-5; J gene: TRBJ2-7; clone size: NA; CDR3 protein: CASILVGRTGQYF; CDR3 DNA: TGTGCCAGCATCCTGGTGGGGAGGACAGGGCAGTACTTC
D gene: NA; V gene: TRBV7-6; J gene: TRBJ1-1; clone size: NA; CDR3 protein: CASSLGQRTEAFF; CDR3 DNA: TGTGCCAGCAGCTTAGGGCAGCGCACTGAAGCTTTCTTT
D gene: NA; V gene: TRBV5-1; J gene: TRBJ1-5; clone size: NA; CDR3 protein: CASSLQTGSNQPQHF; CDR3 DNA: TGCGCCAGCAGCCTTCAGACGGGGAGCAATCAGCCCCAGCATTTT
D gene: TRBD1; V gene: TRBV2; J gene: TRBJ1-1; clone size: NA; CDR3 protein: CASRLGQGRGAFF; CDR3 DNA: TGTGCCAGCAGGCTGGGACAGGGAAGGGGGGCTTTCTTT
D gene: NA; V gene: TRBV5-1; J gene: TRBJ1-1; clone size: NA; CDR3 protein: CASSYGTAEAFF; CDR3 DNA: TGCGCCAGCAGCTATGGAACAGCTGAAGCTTTCTTT
D gene: NA; V gene: TRBV12-3/TRBV12-4; J gene: TRBJ1-1; clone size: NA; CDR3 protein: CASSFALVTEAFF; CDR3 DNA: TGTGCCAGCAGTTTCGCCCTAGTGACTGAAGCTTTCTTT
D gene: NA; V gene: TRBV6-5; J gene: TRBJ2-2; clone size: NA; CDR3 protein: CASSSPQGTGELFF; CDR3 DNA: TGTGCCAGCAGTTCCCCCCAGGGGACCGGGGAGCTGTTTTTT
D gene: TRBD2; V gene: TRBV18; J gene: TRBJ2-1; clone size: NA; CDR3 protein: CASSPRGGFYNEQFF; CDR3 DNA: TGTGCCAGCTCACCACGCGGGGGGTTTTACAATGAGCAGTTCTTC
D gene: NA; V gene: TRBV7-8; J gene: TRBJ1-1; clone size: once; CDR3 protein: CASSFSGDTEAFF; CDR3 DNA: TGTGCCAGCAGCTTTTCAGGGGACACTGAAGCTTTCTTT
D gene: TRBD1; V gene: TRBV10-3; J gene: TRBJ1-5; clone size: NA; CDR3 protein: CAISESPGQGRGNQPQHF; CDR3 DNA: TGTGCCATCAGTGAAAGCCCGGGACAGGGAAGAGGGAATCAGCCCCAGCATTTT
D gene: NA; V gene: TRBV5-1; J gene: TRBJ1-2; clone size: NA; CDR3 protein: CASSLQGSAYGYTF; CDR3 DNA: TGCGCCAGCAGCTTGCAGGGATCAGCCTATGGCTACACCTTC
D gene: NA; V gene: TRBV5-1; J gene: TRBJ1-3; clone size: once; CDR3 protein: CASSLDGGPREISGNTIYF; CDR3 DNA: TGCGCCAGCAGCTTGGACGGCGGCCCCCGAGAAATCTCTGGAAACACCATATATTTT
D gene: NA; V gene: TRBV3-1/TRBV3-2; J gene: TRBJ2-3; clone size: NA; CDR3 protein: CASSQQGSSDTQYF; CDR3 DNA: TGTGCCAGCAGCCAGCAGGGGAGTTCAGATACGCAGTATTTT
D gene: TRBD1; V gene: TRBV7-2; J gene: TRBJ1-2; clone size: NA; CDR3 protein: CASSLAGTGVYGYTF; CDR3 DNA: TGTGCCAGCAGCTTAGCCGGGACAGGGGTCTATGGCTACACCTTC
D gene: TRBD1; V gene: TRBV7-7; J gene: TRBJ1-3; clone size: NA; CDR3 protein: CASSTGQGLGNTIYF; CDR3 DNA: TGTGCCAGCAGTACCGGACAGGGGCTAGGAAACACCATATATTTT
D gene: NA; V gene: TRBV25-1; J gene: TRBJ2-7; clone size: NA; CDR3 protein: CASTDTRGNSYEQYF; CDR3 DNA: TGTGCCAGCACTGATACCAGGGGCAACTCCTACGAGCAGTACTTC
D gene: NA; V gene: TRBV5-1; J gene: TRBJ1-2; clone size: NA; CDR3 protein: CASSYDRSDYGYTF; CDR3 DNA: TGCGCCAGCAGCTACGACAGGTCGGACTATGGCTACACCTTC
D gene: TRBD1; V gene: TRBV28; J gene: TRBJ1-5; clone size: NA; CDR3 protein: CASNDGTGVSNQPQHF; CDR3 DNA: TGTGCCAGCAATGACGGGACAGGGGTAAGCAATCAGCCCCAGCATTTT